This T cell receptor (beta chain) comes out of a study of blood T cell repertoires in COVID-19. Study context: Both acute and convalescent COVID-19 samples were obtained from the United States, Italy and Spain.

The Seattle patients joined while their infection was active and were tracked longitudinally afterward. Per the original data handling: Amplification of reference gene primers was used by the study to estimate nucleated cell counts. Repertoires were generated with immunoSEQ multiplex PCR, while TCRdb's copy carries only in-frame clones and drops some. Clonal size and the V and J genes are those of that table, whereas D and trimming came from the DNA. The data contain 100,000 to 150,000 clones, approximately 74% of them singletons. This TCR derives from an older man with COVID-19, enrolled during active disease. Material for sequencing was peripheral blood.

The CDR3 region has the DNA TGTGCCAGCAGCCCGAGTTACCTTTTCTTGGACAGCCCGAGTATCGATGGCTACACCTTC. Encoded protein: CASSPSYLFLDSPSIDGYTF. The chain couples TRBV13 to TRBJ1-2; D is perhaps TRBD1 (6 bases). Trimming pared 5 bases from V and 6 bases from J, leaving 34 bases between. CDR1 is PRHDT and CDR2 is FYEKMQ in the germline V gene (reference sequence). This CDR3 is built from 20 residues.